The following is a T cell receptor (beta chain) sequence with its context. The clone's antigen remains unknown. No quality values exist for individual bases; no much larger clone is one base distant. Libraries came from the immunoSEQ multiplex PCR assay. For most patients, genomic DNA was isolated using the Qiagen DNeasy Blood and Tissue Kit and was shipped frozen to Adaptive Biotechnologies for TCR sequencing. For most patients, genomic DNA was subjected to high-throughput TCR-beta CDR3 sequencing by Adaptive Biotechnologies. The study's processing was this. Adaptive's ImmunoSEQ software supplied the TCR sequencing data for around 19 patients, while MiXCR and VDJtools were used to process a few other patients. CD4 versus CD8 sorting errors were corrected by removing sequences found in both subsets at a frequency ratio below 5:1. CDR3 nucleotide sequences shared by donor and recipient were removed because the origin of these sequences could not be assigned. Alloreactive clones required at least 2-fold expansion over unstimulated cells and minimum CFSE-low frequency of 0.002% (template counts) or 0.001% (read counts). Clones detected in sequenced pre-transplant spleen, lymph node, or MLR CFSE-low populations of the donor or recipient were defined as mappable. Cumulative frequency of alloreactive clones was calculated as a percentage of all sequences weighted by copy number. The clones in this table, taken by TCRdb from immuneACCESS, are in-frame only. Not every clone is retained; where verified, under half of the shortfall comes from an unresolved V gene, and the cause of the rest is unknown. From that table come the V and J calls and clone size; the DNA was used to work out D and trimming. The sample has 85,000 to 90,000 clones on record, 85% to 90% of them singletons. The leading ten clones occupy around 0.1% of the sample.

The record originates from a study of graft-versus-host responses after intestinal transplantation (dated by TCRdb to 2020 to 2023). Looking at the study overall: Multivisceral, liver-intestinal, or isolated intestinal transplants were received by the recipients. Every recipient was given anti-thymocyte globulin induction, then maintenance tacrolimus and steroids for two to three years. After intestinal transplantation, graft-versus-host and host-versus-graft alloreactive T cell clones in the graft, circulation and bone marrow were tracked using bulk TCR-beta CDR3 sequencing. Alloreactive clones were identified by sequencing pre-transplant mixed lymphocyte reaction products and comparing these products with unstimulated pre-transplant donor and recipient T cells. Of the approximately 25 intestinal transplant recipients enrolled in the cohort, one of whom was a retransplant, a few patients without pretransplant specimens were excluded. A peak of at least 4% donor T cells among recipient peripheral blood mononuclear cells was the definition used for donor T cell macrochimerism. Instead of going to the commercial service, samples from a few later patients were sequenced in-house on an Illumina MiSeq and processed with MiXCR.

Study-level results and caveats: Early after transplant, peak levels of circulating GvH clones were found to be associated with declines in HvG clones. Patients with donor T cell macrochimerism had high GvH to HvG T cell clonal ratios in their allografts. Conclusions were limited by the relatively low number and heterogeneity of intestinal transplant patients. GvH clones were detected in recipient bone marrow, and some of these GvH clones were observed earlier in ileal mucosa or blood, consistent with an intestinal mucosal origin.

The CDR3 holds 16 amino acids from the cysteine to the phenylalanine. Only the CDR3 DNA is retained, 48 bases long and in frame from the first base. The germline V and J ends show losses of 1 base and 5 bases respectively, and no gene match explains 9 bases of the junction. In the germline V gene (reference sequence), CDR1 corresponds to PRHDT and CDR2 to FYEKMQ. In the paper's terms, the time point label means: cells obtained before transplantation from donor or recipient. CD3+CD4+ and CD3+CD8+ populations were FACS-sorted from unstimulated pre-transplant donor and recipient cells taken from spleen or lymph nodes.

The material was unstimulated CD4+ T cells sorted from spleen or lymph node cells, obtained before intestinal transplant. This clonotype was obtained from a human donor who received an intestinal transplant. The chain joins TRBV13 to TRBJ2-3; TRBD2 agrees with 7 junctional bases. The nucleotides are TGTGCCAGCAGCTTAGTCCCGGGGGGTGACGGAGATACGCAGTATTTT. This gives the protein CASSLVPGGDGDTQYF. The variable domain in full, with residues beyond the CDR3 obtained from the reference TRBV13 and TRBJ2-3 genes, is AAGVIQSPRHLIKEKRETATLKCYPIPRHDTVYWYQQGPGQDPQFLISFYEKMQSDKGSIPDRFSAQQFSDYHSELNMSSLELGDSALYFCASSLVPGGDGDTQYFGPGTRLTVL.